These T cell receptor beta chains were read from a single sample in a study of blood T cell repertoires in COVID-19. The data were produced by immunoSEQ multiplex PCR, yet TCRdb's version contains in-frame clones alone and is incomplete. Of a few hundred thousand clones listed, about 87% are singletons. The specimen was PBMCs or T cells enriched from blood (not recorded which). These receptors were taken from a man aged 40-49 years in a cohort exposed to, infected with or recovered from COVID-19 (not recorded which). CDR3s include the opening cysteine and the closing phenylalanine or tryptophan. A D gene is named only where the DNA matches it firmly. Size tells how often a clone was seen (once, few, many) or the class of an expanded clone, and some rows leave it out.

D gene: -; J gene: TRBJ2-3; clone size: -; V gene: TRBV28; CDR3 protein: CASSLRGRSTDTQYF; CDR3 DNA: TGTGCCAGCAGTTTGCGTGGGCGAAGCACAGATACGCAGTATTTT
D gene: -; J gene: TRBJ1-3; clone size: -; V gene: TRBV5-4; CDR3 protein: CASSTGSSGNTIYF; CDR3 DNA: TGTGCCAGCAGCACCGGTAGCTCTGGAAACACCATATATTTT
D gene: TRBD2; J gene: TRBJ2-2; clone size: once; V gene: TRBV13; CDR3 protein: CASSLSTSGSATGELFF; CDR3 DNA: TGTGCCAGCAGCCTATCGACTAGCGGGAGTGCCACCGGGGAGCTGTTTTTT
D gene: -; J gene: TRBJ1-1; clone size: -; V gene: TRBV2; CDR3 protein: CASSDGAGEAFF; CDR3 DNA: TGTGCCAGCAGTGATGGGGCAGGTGAAGCTTTCTTT
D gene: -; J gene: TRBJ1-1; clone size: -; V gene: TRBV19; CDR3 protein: CASSIRGAGTEAFF; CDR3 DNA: TGTGCCAGTAGTATACGGGGGGCTGGCACTGAAGCTTTCTTT
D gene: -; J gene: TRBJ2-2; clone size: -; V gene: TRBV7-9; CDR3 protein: CASSLRGQGNTGELFF; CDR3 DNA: TGTGCCAGCAGCTTAAGGGGACAAGGGAACACCGGGGAGCTGTTTTTT
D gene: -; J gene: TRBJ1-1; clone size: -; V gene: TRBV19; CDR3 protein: CASSISPPGGQAFF; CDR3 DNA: TGTGCCAGTAGTATTTCCCCACCCGGCGGGCAAGCTTTCTTT
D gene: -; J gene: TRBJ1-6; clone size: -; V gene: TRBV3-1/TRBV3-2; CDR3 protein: CASSQREFNSPLHF; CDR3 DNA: TGTGCCAGCAGCCAGAGGGAGTTTAATTCACCCCTCCACTTT
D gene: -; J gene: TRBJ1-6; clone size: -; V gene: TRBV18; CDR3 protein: CASSPRENYNSPLHF; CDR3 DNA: TGTGCCAGCTCACCCCGGGAGAACTATAATTCACCCCTCCACTTT
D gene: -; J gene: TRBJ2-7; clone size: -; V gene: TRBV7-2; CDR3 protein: CASSLQGTTSSYEQYF; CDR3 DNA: TGTGCCAGCAGCTTACAGGGGACTACCAGCTCCTACGAGCAGTACTTC
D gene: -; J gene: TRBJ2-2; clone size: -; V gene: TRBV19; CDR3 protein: CASSTRRLGELFF; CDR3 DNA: TGTGCCAGTAGTACTAGAAGGCTCGGGGAGCTGTTTTTT
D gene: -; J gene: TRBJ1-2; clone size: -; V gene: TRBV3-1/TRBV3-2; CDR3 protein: CASSLPGQNYGYTF; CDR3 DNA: TGTGCCAGCAGCCTCCCAGGACAGAACTATGGCTACACCTTC
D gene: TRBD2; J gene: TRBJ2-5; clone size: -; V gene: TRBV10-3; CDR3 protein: CAISEAGGPGETQYF; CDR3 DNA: TGTGCCATCAGTGAAGCGGGAGGGCCGGGAGAGACCCAGTACTTC
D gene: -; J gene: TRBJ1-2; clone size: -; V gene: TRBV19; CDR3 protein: CASNLGETGTMAVGYTF; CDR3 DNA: TGTGCCAGCAATTTGGGAGAGACAGGCACTATGGCTGTTGGCTACACCTTC
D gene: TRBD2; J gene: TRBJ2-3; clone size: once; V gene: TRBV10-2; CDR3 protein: CASEGLGSTDTQYF; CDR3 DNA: TGCGCCAGCGAGGGACTAGGTAGCACAGATACGCAGTATTTT
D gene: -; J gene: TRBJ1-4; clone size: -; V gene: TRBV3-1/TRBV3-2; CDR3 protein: CASSPRRGGEKLFF; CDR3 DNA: TGTGCCAGCAGCCCGCGACGCGGCGGTGAAAAACTGTTTTTT
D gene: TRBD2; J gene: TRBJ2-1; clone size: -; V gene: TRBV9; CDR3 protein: CASSVDSGRVIEQFF; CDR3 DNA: TGTGCCAGCAGCGTAGATAGCGGGAGGGTCATAGAGCAGTTCTTC
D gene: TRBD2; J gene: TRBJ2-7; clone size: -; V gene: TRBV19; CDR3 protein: CASRELAESGEQYF; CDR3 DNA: TGTGCCAGTCGTGAACTAGCGGAATCGGGGGAGCAGTACTTC
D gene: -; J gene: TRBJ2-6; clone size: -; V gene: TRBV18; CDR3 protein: CASSPTDSGANVLTF; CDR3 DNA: TGTGCCAGCTCACCGACTGACTCTGGGGCCAACGTCCTGACTTTC
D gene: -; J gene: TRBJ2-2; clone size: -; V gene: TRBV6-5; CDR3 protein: CASSRQEAAGELFF; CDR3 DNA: TGTGCCAGCAGCCGCCAGGAGGCCGCCGGGGAGCTGTTTTTT
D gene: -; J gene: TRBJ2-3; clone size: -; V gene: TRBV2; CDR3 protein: CASSETYTQYF; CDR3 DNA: TGTGCCAGCAGTGAAACTTATACGCAGTATTTT
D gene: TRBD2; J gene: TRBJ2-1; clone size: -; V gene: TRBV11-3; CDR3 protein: CAEGLAGESSGNEQFF; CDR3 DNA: TGTGCCGAGGGACTAGCGGGAGAAAGTTCCGGCAATGAGCAGTTCTTC
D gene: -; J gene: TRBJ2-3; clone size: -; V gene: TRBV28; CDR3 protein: CASQTRSTDTQYF; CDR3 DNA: TGTGCCTCACAGACCCGGAGCACAGATACGCAGTATTTT
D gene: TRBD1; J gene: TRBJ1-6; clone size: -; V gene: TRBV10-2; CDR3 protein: CASRDRQSSYNSPLHF; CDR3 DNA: TGCGCCAGCAGGGACAGGCAGAGCTCCTATAATTCACCCCTCCACTTT
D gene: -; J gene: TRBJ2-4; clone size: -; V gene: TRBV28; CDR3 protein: CASRGEELAKNIQYF; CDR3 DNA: TGTGCCAGCAGGGGGGAGGAACTAGCCAAAAACATTCAGTACTTC
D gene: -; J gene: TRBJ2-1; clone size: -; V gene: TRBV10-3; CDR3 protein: CAISEESSYNEQFF; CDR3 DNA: TGTGCCATCAGTGAGGAGAGCTCCTACAATGAGCAGTTCTTC
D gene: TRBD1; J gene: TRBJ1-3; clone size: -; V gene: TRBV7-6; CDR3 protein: CASSLNRGQLGNTIYF; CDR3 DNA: TGTGCCAGCAGCTTAAACAGGGGGCAACTTGGAAACACCATATATTTT
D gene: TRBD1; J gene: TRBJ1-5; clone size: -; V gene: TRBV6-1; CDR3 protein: CASSVRQGAGSNQPQHF; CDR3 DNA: TGTGCCAGCAGTGTTAGGCAGGGGGCGGGAAGCAATCAGCCCCAGCATTTT
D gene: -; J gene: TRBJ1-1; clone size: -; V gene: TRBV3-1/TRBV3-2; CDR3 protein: CASSRSENTEAFF; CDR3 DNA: TGTGCCAGCAGCCGCAGTGAGAACACTGAAGCTTTCTTT
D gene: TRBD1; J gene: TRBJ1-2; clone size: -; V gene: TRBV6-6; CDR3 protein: CASSSYQGGGGYTF; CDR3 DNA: TGTGCCAGCAGTTCCTACCAGGGGGGTGGAGGCTACACCTTC
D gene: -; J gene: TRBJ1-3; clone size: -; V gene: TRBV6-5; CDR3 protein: CASSYFGGASGNTIYF; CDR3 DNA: TGTGCCAGCAGTTACTTCGGGGGGGCTTCTGGAAACACCATATATTTT
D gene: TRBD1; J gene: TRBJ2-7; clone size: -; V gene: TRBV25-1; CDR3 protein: CASSEPTGNSYEQYF; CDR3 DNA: TGTGCCAGCAGTGAGCCGACAGGGAATTCCTACGAGCAGTACTTC
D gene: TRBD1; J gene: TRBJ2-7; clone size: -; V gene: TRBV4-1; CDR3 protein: CASSQPTGFGYEQYF; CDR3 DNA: TGCGCCAGCAGCCAACCGACAGGGTTCGGGTACGAGCAGTACTTC
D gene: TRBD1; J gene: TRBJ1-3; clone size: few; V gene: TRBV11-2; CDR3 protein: CASSWGTGGPSGNTIYF; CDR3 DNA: TGTGCCAGCAGCTGGGGGACAGGGGGCCCCTCTGGAAACACCATATATTTT
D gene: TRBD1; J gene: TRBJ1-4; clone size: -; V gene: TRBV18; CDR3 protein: CASSPGTGTENEKLFF; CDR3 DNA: TGTGCCAGCTCACCTGGTACCGGGACAGAAAATGAAAAACTGTTTTTT
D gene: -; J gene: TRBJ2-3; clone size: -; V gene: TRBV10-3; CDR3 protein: CAISESRGRATDTQYF; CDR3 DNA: TGTGCCATCAGTGAGTCTCGCGGCAGGGCAACAGATACGCAGTATTTT
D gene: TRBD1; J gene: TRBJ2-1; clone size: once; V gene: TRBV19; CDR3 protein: CASSITTGGYEQFF; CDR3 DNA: TGTGCCAGTAGTATAACGACAGGGGGTTATGAGCAGTTCTTC
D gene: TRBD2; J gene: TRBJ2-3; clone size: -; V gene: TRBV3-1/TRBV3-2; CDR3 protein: CASGGLAGADTQYF; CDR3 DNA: TGTGCCAGCGGTGGACTAGCGGGAGCGGATACGCAGTATTTT
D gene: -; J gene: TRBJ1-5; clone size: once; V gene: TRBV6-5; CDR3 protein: CATVNTQGNQPQHF; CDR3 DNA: TGTGCCACCGTTAATACACAGGGTAATCAGCCCCAGCATTTT
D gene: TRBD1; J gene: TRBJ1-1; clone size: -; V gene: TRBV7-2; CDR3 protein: CASSLVTGGNTEAFF; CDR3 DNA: TGTGCCAGCAGCTTAGTTACAGGGGGGAACACTGAAGCTTTCTTT
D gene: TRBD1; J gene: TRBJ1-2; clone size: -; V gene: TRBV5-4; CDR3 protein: CASSWDSANYGYTF; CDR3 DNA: TGTGCCAGCAGCTGGGACAGCGCGAACTATGGCTACACCTTC
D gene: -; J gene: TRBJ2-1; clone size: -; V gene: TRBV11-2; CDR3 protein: CASSFTTSLSSYNEQFF; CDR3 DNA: TGTGCCAGCAGCTTTACGACTAGTTTAAGCTCCTACAATGAGCAGTTCTTC
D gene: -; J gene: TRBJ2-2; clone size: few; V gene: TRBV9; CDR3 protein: CASSVARGVTGELFF; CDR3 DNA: TGTGCCAGCAGCGTAGCCAGGGGTGTTACCGGGGAGCTGTTTTTT
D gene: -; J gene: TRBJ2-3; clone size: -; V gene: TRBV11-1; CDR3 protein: CASSLRFREDTQYF; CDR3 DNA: TGTGCCAGCAGCTTACGCTTCAGGGAAGATACGCAGTATTTT
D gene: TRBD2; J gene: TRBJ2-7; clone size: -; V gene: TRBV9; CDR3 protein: CASSVGLAGQFYEQYF; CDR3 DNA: TGTGCCAGCAGCGTAGGGCTAGCGGGACAGTTCTACGAGCAGTACTTC
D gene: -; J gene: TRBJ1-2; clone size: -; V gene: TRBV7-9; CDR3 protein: CASSLWETPNYGYTF; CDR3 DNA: TGTGCCAGCAGCTTATGGGAGACACCTAACTATGGCTACACCTTC
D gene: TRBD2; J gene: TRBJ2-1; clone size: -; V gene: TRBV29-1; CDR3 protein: CSTPSGSRNNEQFF; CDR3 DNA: TGCAGCACCCCTAGCGGGAGTCGCAACAATGAGCAGTTCTTC
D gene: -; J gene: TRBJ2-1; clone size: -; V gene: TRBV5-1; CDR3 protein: CASSLGAGSYNEQFF; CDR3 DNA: TGCGCCAGCAGCTTGGGTGCGGGCTCCTACAATGAGCAGTTCTTC
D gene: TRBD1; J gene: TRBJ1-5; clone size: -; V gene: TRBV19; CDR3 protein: CASSITGDNQPQHF; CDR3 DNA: TGTGCCAGTAGTATAACAGGGGACAATCAGCCCCAGCATTTT
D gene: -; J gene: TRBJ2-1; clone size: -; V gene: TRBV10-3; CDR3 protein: CAISESTGTSNEQFF; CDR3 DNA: TGTGCCATCAGTGAGTCGACGGGTACAAGCAATGAGCAGTTCTTC
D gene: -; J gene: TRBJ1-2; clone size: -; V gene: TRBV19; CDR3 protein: CASSSQMGLSEGYTF; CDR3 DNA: TGTGCCAGTAGCTCACAAATGGGACTTTCGGAGGGCTACACCTTC
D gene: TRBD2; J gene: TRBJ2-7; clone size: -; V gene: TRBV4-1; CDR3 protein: CASSQEALAGEQYF; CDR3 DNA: TGCGCCAGCAGCCAAGAAGCGCTAGCGGGCGAGCAGTACTTC
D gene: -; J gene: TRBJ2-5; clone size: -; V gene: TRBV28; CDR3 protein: CASSFHRVRQETQYF; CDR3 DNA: TGTGCCAGCAGTTTCCACAGGGTCCGCCAAGAGACCCAGTACTTC
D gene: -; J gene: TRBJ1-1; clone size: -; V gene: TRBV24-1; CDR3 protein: CATSPAGGGGGNTEAFF; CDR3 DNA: TGTGCCACCAGCCCAGCCGGGGGCGGGGGGGGCAACACTGAAGCTTTCTTT
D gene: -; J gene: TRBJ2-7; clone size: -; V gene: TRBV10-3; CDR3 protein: CATFRAGSSYEQYF; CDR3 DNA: TGTGCCACCTTTAGGGCGGGGAGCTCCTACGAGCAGTACTTC
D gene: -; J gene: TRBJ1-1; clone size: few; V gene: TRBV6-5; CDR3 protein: CASSYSSGLRNTEAFF; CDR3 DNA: TGTGCCAGCAGTTACTCATCCGGACTGAGGAACACTGAAGCTTTCTTT
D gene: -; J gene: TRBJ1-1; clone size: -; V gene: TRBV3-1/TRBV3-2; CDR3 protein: CASSHSGGNTEAFF; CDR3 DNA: TGTGCCAGCAGCCACAGCGGGGGTAACACTGAAGCTTTCTTT
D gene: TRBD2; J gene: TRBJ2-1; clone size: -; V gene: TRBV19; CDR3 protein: CASSIGRAANEQFF; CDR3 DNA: TGTGCCAGTAGTATCGGGAGGGCCGCAAATGAGCAGTTCTTC
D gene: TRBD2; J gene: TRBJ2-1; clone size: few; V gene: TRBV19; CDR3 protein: CASSIGLAGGEQFF; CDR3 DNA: TGTGCCAGTAGTATAGGGCTAGCGGGAGGTGAGCAGTTCTTC
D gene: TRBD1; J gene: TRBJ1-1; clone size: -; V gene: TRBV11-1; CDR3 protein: CASSSRTGNTEAFF; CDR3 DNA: TGTGCCAGCAGCTCGAGGACAGGGAACACTGAAGCTTTCTTT